This record concerns one TCR beta chain sequence. The sample belongs to a study of blood T cell repertoires in COVID-19. For the study at large: The United States, Italy and Spain supplied acute and convalescent COVID-19 samples. T cells, B-cell-depleted T cells, or PBMCs supplied cDNA or gDNA.

Seattle patients were enrolled during active infection and followed longitudinally. Original handling: Estimated nucleated cell counts came from reference gene primer amplification. Assay: immunoSEQ multiplex PCR; the TCRdb copy retains only in-frame clones and omits some. V, J and clone size are those of that table, while D and trimming were read from the DNA. Among roughly 200,000 clones, 83% were seen once, and the ten largest hold over 0.95%. Unmatched junction bases numbered 11, after V lost 6 bases and J lost 5 bases. From germline, CDR1 is MDHEN and CDR2 SYDVKM. This CDR3 has 15 amino acids. The sequencing sample was made of peripheral blood. The chain has TRBV28 and TRBJ2-7, with 9 nucleotides matching TRBD2. This TCR was recovered from a woman aged 25 to 39 with COVID-19, enrolled during active disease. CDR3 in amino acids: CASRPSSGSLHEQYF. DNA for the CDR3: TGTGCCAGCAGACCCAGTAGCGGGAGTCTCCACGAGCAGTACTTC.